This T cell receptor beta chain was sequenced during a study of cytomegalovirus exposure and HLA in healthy donors. Notes on the study in general: Some TCR beta chains (roughly 150 of them) were listed as cytomegalovirus-associated. In a later analysis, roughly 17,000 TCR beta sequences were associated with HLA alleles at 0.05 false discovery rate.

The ends lost 1 base at V and 2 bases at J; junction bases unmatched: 10. CDR1 is MGHRA and CDR2 is YSYEKL in the germline V gene. The CDR3 is 20 residues long. PCR was performed using 60 Vbeta and 13 Jbeta primers. TCRdb's table, derived via immunoSEQ multiplex PCR, lists solely in-frame clones and lacks some. The sample carries roughly 110,000 clones, 65% to 90% recorded once. About this clone itself: No antigen is known for it.

The chain couples TRBV4-1 to TRBJ2-3, with 15 positions matching TRBD2. The sequencing sample was made of PBMCs. This receptor was obtained from a man aged 50-59 years in good health and CMV-seronegative. CDR3: CASSQAGLAGGPVDTDTQYF. The CDR3 DNA follows: TGCGCCAGCAGCCAAGCCGGACTAGCGGGGGGGCCGGTGGACACAGATACGCAGTATTTT.